A selection of T cell receptor beta chains follows, all from one sample in a study of cytomegalovirus exposure and HLA in healthy donors. The data were produced by immunoSEQ multiplex PCR, yet TCRdb's version contains in-frame clones alone and is incomplete. This sample's clone table lists 150,000 to 200,000 clones. Specimen: PBMCs. Every receptor here comes from a man aged 30 to 45 in good health and CMV-seronegative. The CDR3 runs from the conserved cysteine through the conserved F or W. The D gene is left open where the match is weak.

J gene,V gene,D gene,CDR3 DNA,CDR3 protein
TRBJ1-3,TRBV18,.,TGTGCCAGCTCACCAAACGAAGGGAGTGGAAACACCATATATTTT,CASSPNEGSGNTIYF
TRBJ1-1,TRBV5-4,.,TGTGCCAGCAGCTTGGAGCACTCCAACACTGAAGCTTTCTTT,CASSLEHSNTEAFF
TRBJ1-6,TRBV11-2,TRBD1,TGTGCCAGCAGCCCCGACAGGGTGCTAATTCAGGGAATCTCACCCCTCCACTTT,CASSPDRVLIQGISPLHF
TRBJ2-5,TRBV9,TRBD1,TGTGCCAGCAGCGTAGAACTCGGACAGGGTGGTTTGACCCAGTACTTC,CASSVELGQGGLTQYF
TRBJ2-1,TRBV28,TRBD1,TGTGCCAGCAGCCCTATTGGGACAGGGGGTCGGGTGGTGCAGTTCTTC,CASSPIGTGGRVVQFF
TRBJ2-4,TRBV27,TRBD2,TGTGCCAGCAGTTTTTCGACTAGCGGGAGTCTGAACATTCAGTACTTC,CASSFSTSGSLNIQYF
TRBJ2-7,TRBV9,.,TGTGCCAGCAGCGCTGACAGCTACGAGCAGTACTTC,CASSADSYEQYF
TRBJ2-7,TRBV27,TRBD2,TGTGCCAGCAGTTTTATGGCTAGCGGGGACTACGAGCAGTACTTC,CASSFMASGDYEQYF
TRBJ2-7,TRBV7-9,.,TGTGCCAGCAGCCCCGGGGATAGCTACGAGCAGTACTTC,CASSPGDSYEQYF
TRBJ1-2,TRBV30,.,TGTGCCTGGGCAGTCCCCTATGGCTACACCTTC,CAWAVPYGYTF
TRBJ1-5,TRBV7-9,.,TGTGCCAGCAGCTTTGGGGGAGGGGTGATCAATCAGCCCCAGCATTTT,CASSFGGGVINQPQHF
TRBJ1-5,TRBV28,.,TGTGCCAGCAGTCTCGTCGGCGTCCGGGTCAATCAGCCCCAGCATTTT,CASSLVGVRVNQPQHF
TRBJ1-4,TRBV2,TRBD1,TGTGCCAGCAGTGGAGGGGACAGGGGGAATGAAAAACTGTTTTTT,CASSGGDRGNEKLFF
TRBJ1-2,TRBV6-5,.,TGTGCCAGCAGTTATGGGCAGGGACTCCACTATGGCTACACCTTC,CASSYGQGLHYGYTF
TRBJ2-1,TRBV5-1,.,TGCGCCAGCAGCCCCCTCCCCGGGGGAGCCTACAATGAGCAGTTCTTC,CASSPLPGGAYNEQFF
TRBJ2-3,TRBV14,.,TGTGCCAGCAGCCAAGAGTACGGCACGAGGACAGATACGCAGTATTTT,CASSQEYGTRTDTQYF
TRBJ2-7,TRBV27,TRBD1,TGTGCCAGCAGTTTATCGACAGGGGGTAACGAGCAGTACTTC,CASSLSTGGNEQYF
TRBJ1-5,TRBV4-2,.,TGTGCCAGCAGCCAAGCCTTTGCAGGGGATCAGCCCCAGCATTTT,CASSQAFAGDQPQHF
TRBJ2-3,TRBV10-3,.,TGTGCCATCAGTGTGGCTAGCACAGATACGCAGTATTTT,CAISVASTDTQYF
TRBJ2-5,TRBV7-9,.,TGTGCCAGCAGCTTAGAGGGGATTTGGGCCCAGTACTTC,CASSLEGIWAQYF
TRBJ2-7,TRBV6-5,TRBD1,TGTGCCAGCAGTTTACAGGGGGTATACGAGCAGTACTTC,CASSLQGVYEQYF
TRBJ2-7,TRBV27,TRBD1,TGTGCCAGCAGTTCAGCGGACAGGGTCGGCTACGAGCAGTACTTC,CASSSADRVGYEQYF
TRBJ1-1,TRBV11-3,TRBD1,TGTGCCAGCAGCTTAGGCGTCACAGGGGCCGACACTGAAGCTTTCTTT,CASSLGVTGADTEAFF
TRBJ2-6,TRBV5-4,TRBD1,TGTGCCAGCAGCTTGGGGACAGGGGCGGGGGGGGCCAACGTCCTGACTTTC,CASSLGTGAGGANVLTF
TRBJ1-1,TRBV6-6,TRBD1,TGTGCCAGCACCCCAGGGGGGCGAATCGGAGCTTTCTTT,CASTPGGRIGAFF
TRBJ2-3,TRBV9,TRBD2,TGTGCCAGCAGCCAGGGGACTAGCAACACAGATACGCAGTATTTT,CASSQGTSNTDTQYF
TRBJ2-1,TRBV13,TRBD2,TGTGCCAGCAGCTTCGGCGGGGGGCGTGCTAACAATGAGCAGTTCTTC,CASSFGGGRANNEQFF
TRBJ1-4,TRBV19,TRBD1,TGTGCCAGTAGTCCCTGGGACAGGGGGAATGAAAAACTGTTTTTT,CASSPWDRGNEKLFF
TRBJ2-7,TRBV27,.,TGTGCCAGCAGGGGGGGGCTGCAGGACGAGCAGTACTTC,CASRGGLQDEQYF
TRBJ1-2,TRBV7-2,.,TGTGCCAGCAGCTTATTTTCAGGGTCCTATGGCTACACCTTC,CASSLFSGSYGYTF
TRBJ2-7,TRBV27,TRBD1,TGTGCCAGCAGTCTACAGGGGGTGTTCTACGAGCAGTACTTC,CASSLQGVFYEQYF
TRBJ2-7,TRBV9,.,TGTGCCAGCAGCGTAGGGAGTAGCGGCACCCCCTACGAGCAGTACTTC,CASSVGSSGTPYEQYF
TRBJ1-2,TRBV19,.,TGTGCCAGTAGTCTTGCGACCCGAGGGTATAACTATGGCTACACCTTC,CASSLATRGYNYGYTF
TRBJ2-7,TRBV29-1,TRBD1,TGCAGCGCCTTAGACAGGGCCCAATACGAGCAGTACTTC,CSALDRAQYEQYF
TRBJ2-1,TRBV28,TRBD2,TGTGCCAGCAGTTCGGGACTAGCGGGAGGGGGTGAGCAGTTCTTC,CASSSGLAGGGEQFF
TRBJ1-4,TRBV7-9,.,TGTGCCAGCAGCAAAAAGGGTAGGGGTACAGATCCTAATGAAAAACTGTTTTTT,CASSKKGRGTDPNEKLFF
TRBJ1-6,TRBV10-1,TRBD1,TGCGCCAGCAGTGAGGGACAGGGGGGAATTAATTCACCCCTCCACTTT,CASSEGQGGINSPLHF
TRBJ2-3,TRBV6-5,.,TGTGCCAGCAGCCCCCTCGCGGGGGATACGCAGTATTTT,CASSPLAGDTQYF
TRBJ2-6,TRBV27,.,TGTGCCAGCAGTTTCGGTAACTCTGGGGCCAACGTCCTGACTTTC,CASSFGNSGANVLTF
TRBJ2-7,TRBV7-9,TRBD2,TGTGCCAGCAGCTTGACTAGCGGCTACGAGCAGTACTTC,CASSLTSGYEQYF
TRBJ1-1,TRBV4-3,.,TGCGCCAGCAGCTGGGCCCCACAGAACACTGAAGCTTTCTTT,CASSWAPQNTEAFF
TRBJ1-4,TRBV2,.,TGTGCCAGCAGTGAGTGGGCAGAGAAACTGTTTTTT,CASSEWAEKLFF
TRBJ2-5,TRBV19,TRBD2,TGTGCCAGTAGTAAGGTCCTAGCGGGGGGCGGTCAAGAGACCCAGTACTTC,CASSKVLAGGGQETQYF
TRBJ1-2,TRBV19,.,TGTGCCAGCCGGACGGGAGCTAACTATGGCTACACCTTC,CASRTGANYGYTF
TRBJ2-5,TRBV6-1,TRBD1,TGTGCCAGCTGCGTCGGGGACAGCCAAGAGACCCAGTACTTC,CASCVGDSQETQYF